The next 28 T cell receptor beta chains were all read from a single sample in a study of blood T cell repertoires in COVID-19. Sequencing used immunoSEQ multiplex PCR; TCRdb keeps in-frame clones, though not all of them. The table shows about 70,000 clones, with around four fifths occurring only once. The sample was peripheral blood. These receptors were obtained from a human donor in a cohort sampled during active COVID-19.

The rearrangement links TRBV5-1 to TRBJ2-1; TRBD1 aligns across 7 bases. The CDR3 is 14 residues long. Germline CDR1 SGHRS, CDR2 YFSETQ. J gave up 6 bases and V 4 bases, and 7 bases lay outside the gene matches. The CDR3 spells CASSLGGEGNEQFF. The DNA of the CDR3 is TGCGCCAGCAGCCTAGGGGGCGAAGGCAATGAGCAGTTCTTC.

The gene calls are TRBV18 and TRBJ1-4, with a weak D call TRBD1 (5 bases). Germline-derived CDR1 and CDR2 are KGHSH and LQKENI. This CDR3 is built from 13 residues. V was pared by 5 bases and J by 3 bases, with 7 bases between. Here the CDR3 reads CASSKGANEKLFF. CDR3 DNA sequence: TGTGCCAGCTCAAAAGGGGCTAATGAAAAACTGTTTTTT.

This clone has more than one count but fewer than ten. The chain uses TRBV6-5 and TRBJ1-2; D possibly corresponds to TRBD1 (5 bases). Germline assignment: CDR1 MNHEY and CDR2 SVGAGI. The CDR3 has 11 residues. V lost 6 bases and J lost 7, with 9 bases in between. The CDR3 sequence: CASRRQGGYTF. The CDR3 DNA reads as TGTGCCAGCAGAAGGCAGGGTGGCTACACCTTC.

The chain joins TRBV6-5 to TRBJ2-1; TRBD1 matches 7 bases. The ends lost 8 bases at V and 4 bases at J; junction bases unmatched: 5. The length of the CDR3 is 13 residues. Germline V gives CDR1 MNHEY, CDR2 SVGAGI. The CDR3 sequence: CASRRDSYNEQFF. Here the CDR3 DNA reads TGTGCCAGCCGCCGGGACAGTTACAATGAGCAGTTCTTC.

This clone appeared once. The CDR3 region is CASSQFFSGGVQETQYF. CDR3 bases: TGTGCCAGCAGCCAGTTCTTTAGCGGGGGAGTTCAAGAGACCCAGTACTTC. The chain joins TRBV3-1 (or the pseudogene TRBV3-2) to TRBJ2-5, with 9 bases lining up with TRBD2. V lost 3 bases, J lost 2 bases, and 10 bases stayed unmatched. Germline CDR1 and CDR2: LGHDT and YNNKEL (reference sequence). The CDR3 spans 17 residues.

The chain links TRBV27 to TRBJ1-1; maybe TRBD1 (6 bases). Trimming pared 5 bases from V and 4 bases from J, leaving 11 bases between. Germline V CDR1 and CDR2: MNHEY, SMNVEV (reference sequence). CDR3 size: 13 residues. The CDR3 region is CASSDRDTTEAFF. The CDR3 bases are TGTGCCAGCAGTGATCGGGACACCACTGAAGCTTTCTTT.

In DNA form, the CDR3 reads TGTGCCAGCAGTTACCAGCCCGGAGGGGGAAACACCATATATTTT. Translation gives CASSYQPGGGNTIYF. The V call is TRBV6-5, the J call TRBJ1-3, with D unresolved. Trimming left V 2 bases short and J 4 bases short, with 12 bases between. This CDR3 contains 15 residues. The V gene's germline CDR1 is MNHEY and CDR2 SVGAGI.

The chain employs TRBV27 and TRBJ2-2, with D maybe TRBD2 (5 bases). V lost 3 bases and J lost 6, with 11 bases in between. The CDR3 totals 14 residues. Germline lookup yields CDR1 MNHEY and CDR2 SMNVEV (reference sequence). The CDR3 DNA reads TGTGCCAGCAGTTTTTCCGGGATAGCCGGGGAGCTGTTTTTT. This sequence encodes CASSFSGIAGELFF.

The rearrangement links TRBV5-4 to TRBJ1-3; D is unclear. The length of the CDR3 is 16 residues. Per the germline V gene, CDR1 is SGHNT and CDR2 is YYREEE (reference sequence). The ends were cut back, 10 bases at V and 6 bases at J, with 26 bases in the middle. DNA of the CDR3: TGTGCCGGGCAACATAGAGCCGAAGGAAGAGCAAACACCATATATTTT. It specifies CAGQHRAEGRANTIYF. The full variable domain, in which reference TRBV5-4 and TRBJ1-3 provide the parts outside the CDR3, is ETGVTQSPTHLIKTRGQQVTLRCSSQSGHNTVSWYQQALGQGPQFIFQYYREEENGRGNFPPRFSGLQFPNYSSELNVNALELDDSALYLCAGQHRAEGRANTIYFGEGSWLTVV.

The chain joins TRBV11-3 to TRBJ2-3, with D maybe TRBD2 (7 bases). The CDR3 is 14 residues long. The germline V and J ends were trimmed by 5 bases and 4 bases, with 13 bases remaining between them. The germline V gene has CDR1 SGHNT and CDR2 YENEEA. The CDR3, as DNA: TGTGCCAGCAGCCCAACGGGGGGCGCAGATACGCAGTATTTT. It is translated as CASSPTGGADTQYF.

The rearrangement joins TRBV5-1 to TRBJ1-2, with a possible D match to TRBD1 (6 bases). The ends were cut back, 3 bases at V and 4 bases at J, with 16 bases in the middle. CDR3 size: 15 residues. CDR1 SGHRS and CDR2 YFSETQ come from the germline V gene. CDR3 loop: CASSSLTGPSYGYTF. Written as DNA, the CDR3 is TGCGCCAGCAGCTCCCTGACAGGACCTTCCTATGGCTACACCTTC.

This clone showed up just a few times. The chain recombines TRBV5-1 with TRBJ2-1; TRBD1 matches at 10 bases. Per the germline V gene, CDR1 is SGHRS and CDR2 is YFSETQ. The CDR3 length is 17 residues. V dropped 4 bases and J dropped 9; count of bases not matched to a gene: 16. CDR3 sequence reads: CASSSMTGGDDMGEQFF. Here the CDR3 DNA reads TGCGCCAGCAGCAGCATGACAGGGGGCGATGACATGGGTGAGCAGTTCTTC.

This clone came up a few times. The chain uses TRBV7-9 and TRBJ1-2; 9 bases are a match to TRBD1. Germline V CDR1 and CDR2: SEHNR, FQNEAQ (reference sequence). With V trimmed by 1 base and J by 5 bases, 11 bases remained unmatched. CDR3 size: 17 residues. The CDR3 DNA reads TGTGCCAGCAGCTTAGGGATGGACAGGGGAAGCCAATATGGCTACACCTTC. Encoded protein: CASSLGMDRGSQYGYTF.

This clone was seen only a few times. The chain employs TRBV6-6 and TRBJ2-7; TRBD2 aligns across 8 bases. Germline V lookup: CDR1 MNHNY, CDR2 SVGAGI (reference sequence). Unmatched junction bases numbered 8, after V lost 0 bases and J lost 7 bases. The CDR3 loop spans 15 amino acids. The CDR3 spells CASSYSGGGHPEQYF. The CDR3 coding sequence is TGTGCCAGCAGTTACTCCGGCGGGGGGCACCCGGAGCAGTACTTC.

The chain combines TRBV30 with TRBJ1-4, with TRBD1 matching 10 bases. This CDR3 spans 16 amino acids. V lost 0 bases and J lost 8; bases outside the gene matches: 9. Germline loops: CDR1 GTSNPN, CDR2 SVGIG (reference sequence). The CDR3 region is CAWSVPGTGEREKLFF. CDR3 bases: TGTGCCTGGAGTGTACCCGGGACAGGGGAAAGGGAAAAACTGTTTTTT.

This clone was detected only a few times. V gene TRBV6-1 combines with J gene TRBJ2-1; tentative D call: TRBD1 (6 bases). The CDR3 is 13 residues long. CDR1 MNHNS and CDR2 SASEGT come from the germline V gene. The V gene lost 3 bases and the J gene lost 9 bases, with 12 bases spanning the gap. CDR3 amino acids: CASSDPGGGEQFF. The CDR3 nucleotides read TGTGCCAGCAGTGACCCTGGGGGCGGTGAGCAGTTCTTC.

A single count supports this clone. The chain employs TRBV4-2 and TRBJ2-6, with D unresolved. The CDR3 is 15 residues long. Germline V gives CDR1 LGHNA, CDR2 YNFKEQ. V dropped 4 bases and J dropped 0 bases, with 7 bases sitting between them. The CDR3 bases are TGTGCCAGCAGCCCACGTAGCTCTGGGGCCAACGTCCTGACTTTC. Amino acids: CASSPRSSGANVLTF.

This clone turned up a few times. The V and J genes are TRBV18 and TRBJ1-6, with a possible D match to TRBD1 (6 bases). The CDR3 is made up of 14 amino acids. With 8 bases removed from V and 7 bases from J, the gap between germline ends came to 15 bases. Germline-derived CDR1 and CDR2 are KGHSH and LQKENI. The CDR3 loop is CASSRDIENSPLHF. CDR3 bases: TGTGCCAGCAGTAGGGACATAGAGAATTCACCCCTCCACTTT.

This clone was picked up a small number of times. The chain links TRBV5-1 to TRBJ1-1; no reliable D call. The ends were cut back, 3 bases at V and 5 bases at J, with 14 bases in the middle. CDR1 is SGHRS and CDR2 is YFSETQ in the germline V gene. The CDR3 loop spans 14 amino acids. CDR3: CASSYVLMETEAFF. For the CDR3, the DNA is TGCGCCAGCAGCTATGTTTTGATGGAGACTGAAGCTTTCTTT.

The chain couples TRBV5-1 to TRBJ1-4; TRBD1 matches 7 bases. This CDR3 comprises 15 residues. The trim removed 4 bases at V and 10 bases at J, leaving 13 bases unmatched. Germline CDR1 SGHRS, CDR2 YFSETQ. As DNA, the CDR3 is TGCGCCAGCAGCCTCGGAACAGGGGTAGAGCGAAAACTGTTTTTT. It translates to CASSLGTGVERKLFF.

The chain employs TRBV2 and TRBJ2-6; perhaps TRBD1 as D (6 bases). This CDR3 spans 15 amino acids. The ends were cut back, 7 bases at V and 2 bases at J, with 12 bases in the middle. Per the germline V gene, CDR1 is SNHLY and CDR2 is FYNNEI. The chain's CDR3 is CASTFRTAGANVLTF. CDR3 coding DNA: TGTGCCAGCACCTTTCGGACAGCTGGGGCCAACGTCCTGACTTTC.

This chain uses TRBV15 with TRBJ1-2; 8 nucleotides agree with TRBD1. With V trimmed by 5 bases and J by 1 base, 6 bases remained unmatched. The CDR3 is 15 amino acids. In germline, CDR1 is LNHNV, CDR2 YYDKDF (reference sequence). CDR3: CATSYGTGINYGYTF. In DNA, the CDR3 is TGTGCCACCAGCTACGGGACAGGAATTAACTATGGCTACACCTTC. Using reference TRBV15 and TRBJ1-2 for the parts outside the CDR3, the full variable domain is DAMVIQNPRYQVTQFGKPVTLSCSQTLNHNVMYWYQQKSSQAPKLLFHYYDKDFNNEADTPDNFQSRRPNTSFCFLDIRSPGLGDTAMYLCATSYGTGINYGYTFGSGTRLTVV.

This clone was counted between two and nine times. This rearrangement joins TRBV7-2 to TRBJ1-1; 7 bases map to TRBD1. The CDR3 covers 15 residues. The V and J ends lost 4 bases and 4 bases, in that order; junction bases with no gene match: 9. CDR1 SGHTA and CDR2 FQGNSA come from the germline V gene. CDR3 sequence (DNA): TGTGCCAGCAGCTCCCGATCAGGGGGGAGCACTGAAGCTTTCTTT. This gives the protein CASSSRSGGSTEAFF. Full variable domain (rest looked up from reference TRBV7-2 and TRBJ1-1): GAGVSQSPSNKVTEKGKDVELRCDPISGHTALYWYRQSLGQGLEFLIYFQGNSAPDKSGLPSDRFSAERTGGSVSTLTIQRTQQEDSAVYLCASSSRSGGSTEAFFGQGTRLTVV.

This rearrangement joins TRBV5-1 to TRBJ1-6; no definite D call. The CDR3 is made up of 16 amino acids. With 1 base removed from V and 6 bases from J, the gap between germline ends came to 14 bases. Germline V CDR1 and CDR2: SGHRS, YFSETQ. This chain's CDR3 is CASSLHAEFSNSPLHF. CDR3 nucleotide sequence: TGCGCCAGCAGCTTGCATGCGGAATTCTCTAATTCACCCCTCCACTTT. The whole variable domain, filled in from reference TRBV5-1 and TRBJ1-6, reads KAGVTQTPRYLIKTRGQQVTLSCSPISGHRSVSWYQQTPGQGLQFLFEYFSETQRNKGNFPGRFSGRQFSNSRSEMNVSTLELGDSALYLCASSLHAEFSNSPLHFGNGTRLTVT.

The chain has TRBV5-4 and TRBJ1-1; 7 bases match TRBD1. With V trimmed by 3 bases and J by 8 bases, 10 bases remained unmatched. CDR3 length: 14 residues. Per germline, CDR1 SGHNT and CDR2 YYREEE (reference sequence). The CDR3 here is CASSSLRGPYEAFF. The DNA of the CDR3 is TGTGCCAGCAGCTCCCTGAGGGGGCCGTACGAAGCTTTCTTT. Together with reference TRBV5-4 and TRBJ1-1, the CDR3 gives the full variable domain: ETGVTQSPTHLIKTRGQQVTLRCSSQSGHNTVSWYQQALGQGPQFIFQYYREEENGRGNFPPRFSGLQFPNYSSELNVNALELDDSALYLCASSSLRGPYEAFFGQGTRLTVV.

In this sample, this clone turned up once. The rearrangement uses TRBV19 and TRBJ1-2; maybe TRBD1 (5 bases). The germline CDR1 and CDR2 sequences are LNHDA and SQIVND (reference sequence). The ends were cut back, 6 bases at V and 5 bases at J, with 22 bases in the middle. This CDR3 is 16 amino acids long. The CDR3 DNA sequence: TGTGCCAGTAGACCCGCCAGGGTAAAAGTTGGGTATGGCTACACCTTC. Protein: CASRPARVKVGYGYTF.

The V and J genes are TRBV28 and TRBJ1-1; no reliable D call. V gave up 8 bases and J gave up 0 bases, with 7 bases separating them. CDR1 and CDR2 from the germline V gene are MDHEN and SYDVKM. The CDR3 has 12 amino acids. In DNA form, the CDR3 reads TGTGCCAGCGGGCGCCTGAACACTGAAGCTTTCTTT. Residues: CASGRLNTEAFF.

The chain joins TRBV9 to TRBJ2-2, with D hard to call. CDR3 length: 12 amino acids. Trimming shortened V by 2 bases and J by 3 bases, and 2 bases separated the two germline ends. The germline CDR1 and CDR2 sequences are SGDLS and YYNGEE. The CDR3 is CASSVDTGELFF. The CDR3 DNA reads TGTGCCAGCAGCGTCGACACCGGGGAGCTGTTTTTT. Full variable domain (outside the CDR3, taken from reference TRBV9 and TRBJ2-2): DSGVTQTPKHLITATGQRVTLRCSPRSGDLSVYWYQQSLDQGLQFLIQYYNGEERAKGNILERFSAQQFPDLHSELNLSSLELGDSALYFCASSVDTGELFFGEGSRLTVL.